This T cell receptor beta chain was documented in a study of cytomegalovirus exposure and HLA in healthy donors. As for the study in general: Drawn from HLA-typed donors, some 80 million unique TCRs were held in an early data release.

Amplification used 60 Vbeta primers and 13 Jbeta primers. Produced via immunoSEQ multiplex PCR; TCRdb's table is partial and in-frame only. Among hundreds of thousands of clones listed, about 75% were seen once. The CDR3 runs 12 residues. From germline, CDR1 is SGHDT and CDR2 YYEEEE. Trimming left V 0 bases short and J 5 bases short, with 4 bases between. The sequence came from a male donor in good health and CMV-seronegative. Material for sequencing was PBMCs. The chain has TRBV5-6 and TRBJ2-3, with no clear D. In DNA form, the CDR3 reads TGTGCCAGCAGCTTGGGAGGAGATACGCAGTATTTT. Residues: CASSLGGDTQYF.